Listed below are T cell receptor beta chains from one sample, sequenced in a study of metastatic and nonmetastatic thyroid tumors. Through MiXCR, TCRdb re-clonotyped the PCR reads. The table includes around 20,000 clones, around 30% detected once. Sequencing was carried out using tumor tissue. These receptors all stem from a male donor with papillary thyroid cancer or a benign thyroid nodule (not recorded which). Some clones in this sample may be carry-over from other donors' samples. CDR3s include the opening cysteine and the closing phenylalanine or tryptophan. D genes are given only for firm matches. Part of the rows lack a size; the others show once, few, many or a class for expanded clones.

d_gene: -
j_gene: TRBJ2-3
abundance: -
v_gene: TRBV6-2/TRBV6-3
CDR3aa: CASSYSARDTQYF
CDR3nt: TGTGCCAGCAGTTACTCGGCGCGAGATACGCAGTATTTT

d_gene: TRBD2
j_gene: TRBJ2-3
abundance: -
v_gene: TRBV28
CDR3aa: CASSALAGDLDTQYF
CDR3nt: TGTGCCAGCAGTGCCCTAGCGGGAGACCTAGATACGCAGTATTTT

d_gene: TRBD2
j_gene: TRBJ2-7
abundance: -
v_gene: TRBV7-6
CDR3aa: CSSSLLGGGLYEQYF
CDR3nt: TGTTCCAGCAGCCTACTCGGGGGGGGCCTCTACGAGCAGTACTTC

d_gene: -
j_gene: TRBJ1-6
abundance: -
v_gene: TRBV7-9
CDR3aa: CASSLGQSPNSPLHF
CDR3nt: TGTGCCAGCAGCCTGGGCCAGTCCCCTAATTCACCCCTCCACTTT

d_gene: -
j_gene: TRBJ1-5
abundance: few
v_gene: TRBV20-1
CDR3aa: CSARDTSNTGYRPQHF
CDR3nt: TGCAGTGCTAGAGATACCTCTAATACAGGGTATCGGCCCCAGCATTTT

d_gene: TRBD2
j_gene: TRBJ2-3
abundance: -
v_gene: TRBV7-2
CDR3aa: CASSLALGLAGVETDTQYF
CDR3nt: TGTGCCAGCAGCTTAGCGCTGGGACTAGCGGGAGTCGAGACAGATACGCAGTATTTT

d_gene: TRBD2
j_gene: TRBJ2-7
abundance: -
v_gene: TRBV27
CDR3aa: CASSLGTSGTEQYF
CDR3nt: TGTGCCAGCAGTTTAGGGACTAGCGGGACCGAGCAGTACTTC

d_gene: -
j_gene: TRBJ2-5
abundance: few
v_gene: TRBV27
CDR3aa: CASSSWGVGGETQYF
CDR3nt: TGTGCCAGCAGTTCATGGGGGGTGGGTGGAGAGACCCAGTACTTC

d_gene: TRBD1
j_gene: TRBJ1-2
abundance: large
v_gene: TRBV6-1
CDR3aa: CASSEDRGIGYGYTF
CDR3nt: TGTGCCAGCAGTGAAGACAGGGGGATCGGCTATGGCTACACCTTC

d_gene: -
j_gene: TRBJ1-6
abundance: -
v_gene: TRBV4-2
CDR3aa: CASSQEPDNSPLHF
CDR3nt: TGTGCCAGCAGCCAAGAGCCAGACAATTCACCCCTCCACTTT

d_gene: -
j_gene: TRBJ1-1
abundance: many
v_gene: TRBV7-8
CDR3aa: CASSSGRNTEAFF
CDR3nt: TGTGCCAGCAGTTCGGGACGGAACACTGAAGCTTTCTTT

d_gene: -
j_gene: TRBJ2-7
abundance: -
v_gene: TRBV6-1
CDR3aa: CASPGDVPPYEQYF
CDR3nt: TGTGCCAGCCCGGGGGACGTACCTCCCTACGAGCAGTACTTC

d_gene: TRBD1
j_gene: TRBJ1-1
abundance: many
v_gene: TRBV6-1
CDR3aa: CASIAGQGWTEAFF
CDR3nt: TGTGCCAGCATCGCGGGACAGGGATGGACTGAAGCTTTCTTT

d_gene: TRBD1
j_gene: TRBJ1-3
abundance: many
v_gene: TRBV19
CDR3aa: CATTGTGGLSGNTIYF
CDR3nt: TGTGCCACCACCGGGACAGGGGGTCTCTCTGGAAACACCATATATTTT

d_gene: TRBD1
j_gene: TRBJ1-5
abundance: many
v_gene: TRBV19
CDR3aa: CASSILRDSVNQPQHF
CDR3nt: TGTGCCAGTAGTATTCTTCGGGACAGCGTCAATCAGCCCCAGCATTTT

d_gene: -
j_gene: TRBJ2-1
abundance: many
v_gene: TRBV20-1
CDR3aa: CSARATGTDYNEQFF
CDR3nt: TGCAGTGCTAGGGCGACCGGGACCGACTACAATGAGCAGTTCTTC

d_gene: TRBD1
j_gene: TRBJ2-7
abundance: many
v_gene: TRBV18
CDR3aa: CASSPYSGGAGYEQYF
CDR3nt: TGTGCCAGCTCACCGTATTCAGGGGGCGCAGGATACGAGCAGTACTTC

d_gene: -
j_gene: TRBJ2-7
abundance: few
v_gene: TRBV6-1
CDR3aa: CASTRGDAYEQYF
CDR3nt: TGTGCCAGCACCAGGGGGGATGCCTACGAGCAGTACTTC

d_gene: TRBD2
j_gene: TRBJ2-3
abundance: many
v_gene: TRBV5-1
CDR3aa: CASSLGWGGNDTQYF
CDR3nt: TGCGCCAGCAGCTTGGGCTGGGGGGGGAACGATACGCAGTATTTT

d_gene: -
j_gene: TRBJ2-7
abundance: few
v_gene: TRBV5-1
CDR3aa: CASSSRTTGFYEQYF
CDR3nt: TGCGCCAGCAGCTCCCGGACTACAGGATTCTACGAGCAGTACTTC

d_gene: -
j_gene: TRBJ2-7
abundance: -
v_gene: TRBV20-1
CDR3aa: CSARDAVYEQYF
CDR3nt: TGCAGTGCTAGAGATGCAGTTTACGAGCAGTACTTC

d_gene: -
j_gene: TRBJ2-4
abundance: -
v_gene: TRBV6-1
CDR3aa: CASPQGRARRKAKNIEYF
CDR3nt: TGTGCCAGCCCCCAGGGCAGGGCGCGTAGGAAAGCCAAAAACATTGAGTACTTC

d_gene: -
j_gene: TRBJ2-5
abundance: many
v_gene: TRBV19
CDR3aa: CASSRGEETQYF
CDR3nt: TGTGCCAGTAGTAGGGGAGAAGAGACCCAGTACTTC

d_gene: TRBD1
j_gene: TRBJ2-3
abundance: once
v_gene: TRBV4-2
CDR3aa: CASSQDPTKGAVSDTQYF
CDR3nt: TGTGCCAGCAGCCAAGACCCAACCAAGGGGGCAGTTTCCGATACGCAGTATTTT

d_gene: TRBD2
j_gene: TRBJ2-1
abundance: -
v_gene: TRBV11-2
CDR3aa: CASRVQGLASHEQFF
CDR3nt: TGTGCCAGCCGGGTACAAGGACTAGCGTCTCATGAGCAGTTCTTC

d_gene: TRBD2
j_gene: TRBJ2-4
abundance: many
v_gene: TRBV12-3/TRBV12-4
CDR3aa: CASSFATSGGPTSIQYF
CDR3nt: TGTGCCAGCAGTTTCGCTACTAGCGGGGGGCCTACCTCCATTCAGTACTTC

d_gene: -
j_gene: TRBJ1-3
abundance: -
v_gene: TRBV12-5
CDR3aa: CASGLVLGVSSGNTIYF
CDR3nt: TGTGCTAGTGGTTTGGTACTGGGTGTTAGCTCTGGAAACACCATATATTTT

d_gene: -
j_gene: TRBJ2-3
abundance: few
v_gene: TRBV14
CDR3aa: CASSHLTDTQYF
CDR3nt: TGTGCCAGCAGCCACCTCACAGATACGCAGTATTTT

d_gene: TRBD1
j_gene: TRBJ2-6
abundance: many
v_gene: TRBV2
CDR3aa: CASSLGLGQGAYGANVLTF
CDR3nt: TGTGCCAGCAGTTTAGGACTGGGACAGGGGGCTTATGGGGCCAACGTCCTGACTTTC

d_gene: TRBD2
j_gene: TRBJ2-2
abundance: few
v_gene: TRBV19
CDR3aa: CASSIAAGGELFF
CDR3nt: TGTGCCAGTAGTATTGCAGCGGGAGGGGAGCTGTTTTTT

d_gene: -
j_gene: TRBJ1-1
abundance: -
v_gene: TRBV28
CDR3aa: CASSLEDLGDTEAFF
CDR3nt: TGTGCCAGCAGTTTAGAGGATTTGGGGGACACTGAAGCTTTCTTT